The clone carrying this TCR beta chain appeared a few times. This sample stems from a study of blood T cells in healthy people across ages. Next came a second PCR, run for about 7 to 12 cycles, which used a sample-barcoded 5' primer along with a J-beta primer mix. TCRdb reanalysed the 5' RACE reads using MiXCR and keeps one entry per CDR3 protein. The table includes over 1,500,000 distinct CDR3 sequences, approximately 40% detected once. Losses at the gene ends were 3 bases for V and 10 bases for J; bases not matched to a gene: 9. CDR3 length: 15 residues. The source of this sequence is a human donor in good health. This rearrangement joins TRBV12-3 or TRBV12-4 to TRBJ2-1; 10 nucleotides align to TRBD2. Sequenced sample: blood. The CDR3 DNA is TGTGCCAGCAGTTTTAACAGCGGGGGGGCAGGGGAGCAGTTCTTC. Residues: CASSFNSGGAGEQFF.